Reported below is one T cell receptor (beta chain). Trimming pared 2 bases from V and 11 bases from J, leaving 15 bases between. This CDR3 comprises 13 residues. In germline, CDR1 is KGHSY, CDR2 FQNENV. This entry comes from a study of blood T cell repertoires in COVID-19. The table came from immunoSEQ multiplex PCR; TCRdb's copy has only in-frame clones and leaves some out. There are approximately 150,000 clones in the sample; almost 80% occur only once, and about 8.7% lies in the top ten. The chain joins TRBV16 to TRBJ1-1, with D unclear. Sequences were obtained from peripheral blood. This TCR was recovered from a man aged 45 to 65 with active or convalescent COVID-19. The DNA of the CDR3 is TGTGCCAGCAGCCAAAACCCTAGGCGGGAGGCTTTCTTT. Its translation: CASSQNPRREAFF.